This T cell receptor beta chain was recorded in a study of T cell repertoires in cytomegalovirus infection. Across the whole study: As its CMV epitopes, the study selected recently identified HLA-C-restricted and well-studied HLA-B-restricted targets. From public TCR beta signatures came an indication of both CMV infection and matching HLA type.

With V trimmed by 2 bases and J by 2 bases, 22 bases remained unmatched. The V gene's germline CDR1 is MNHNS and CDR2 SASEGT. The CDR3 consists of 21 residues. A single record per CDR3 protein comes from TCRdb applying MiXCR to the reads. The data contain approximately 990,000 distinct CDR3 sequences, less than 40% of them singletons. This clonotype occurred a few times. Its antigen is undetermined. The study's findings and limits: Clonotypes of TCR beta that were HLA-C-restricted and CMV-specific dominated the ex vivo response. Based on cumulative public TCR beta family frequency, carriers of CMV plus the relevant HLA were identified.

The TCR originated in a human donor in good health (CMV status not recorded). Some clones in this sample may be carry-over from other donors' samples. Sequencing was performed on cultured CD8+ T cells from PBMCs, taken from culture after CMV antigen stimulation. The gene calls are TRBV6-1 and TRBJ2-3; TRBD2 agrees at 7 bases. CDR3 nucleotide sequence: TGTGCCAGCAGTGAAATAGAAAGGGACTATTTGGCGGATAGGGACACAGATACGCAGTATTTT. This sequence encodes CASSEIERDYLADRDTDTQYF.